These T cell receptor beta chains were read from a single sample in a study of blood T cell repertoires in COVID-19. TCRdb's copy holds only in-frame clones and misses some; the assay was immunoSEQ multiplex PCR. The repertoire has about 76,000 clones, 60% to 80% of them found once; the top ten carry more than 10%. Material for sequencing was peripheral blood. The receptors were gathered from a human donor in a cohort sampled during active COVID-19. The CDR3 runs from the conserved cysteine through the conserved F or W. D genes are given only for firm matches. Rows may omit the clone size; those that give it use once, few, many or a size class.

TRBV4-2	NA	TRBJ1-3	NA	TGTGCCAGCAGCCAAGAGCAGGCCAGTTCTGGAAACACCATATATTTT	CASSQEQASSGNTIYF
TRBV25-1	NA	TRBJ1-1	few	TGTGCCAGCAGTTTAACAGGGAACACTGAAGCTTTCTTT	CASSLTGNTEAFF
TRBV5-1	TRBD1	TRBJ2-7	NA	TGCGCCAGCGGCCGTTATGGCAGGGGGCCCTCCTACGAGCAGTACTTC	CASGRYGRGPSYEQYF
TRBV19	NA	TRBJ1-5	NA	TGTGCCAGTAGTACGGGGGATAGGGGCAATCAGCCCCAGCATTTT	CASSTGDRGNQPQHF
TRBV5-6	TRBD1	TRBJ1-2	once	TGTGCCAGCAGCTTGGCCGGGACAGGAGCTAACTATGGCTACACCTTC	CASSLAGTGANYGYTF
TRBV7-2	NA	TRBJ2-5	once	TGTGCCAGCAGCCGAAGCCCTCAAGAGACCCAGTACTTC	CASSRSPQETQYF
TRBV7-2	NA	TRBJ1-5	NA	TGTGCCAGCAGCGGAGACTCGACCCTTAGCAATCAGCCCCAGCATTTT	CASSGDSTLSNQPQHF
TRBV19	NA	TRBJ2-7	NA	TGTGCCAGTAGGGACACGAACTCCTACGAGCAGTACTTC	CASRDTNSYEQYF
TRBV11-2	NA	TRBJ2-7	NA	TGTGCCAGCTTGGGCGTGGGGGGCTACGAGCAGTACTTC	CASLGVGGYEQYF
TRBV6-5	TRBD1	TRBJ1-6	NA	TGTGCCAGCATTCGACAGGGGATGGGGAATTCACCCCTCCACTTT	CASIRQGMGNSPLHF
TRBV7-2	NA	TRBJ2-1	NA	TGTGCCAGCAGCTTAGATTATTTCAATGAGCAGTTCTTC	CASSLDYFNEQFF
TRBV29-1	NA	TRBJ2-3	NA	TGCAGCGTTGTGATGGTTGCGGATACGCAGTATTTT	CSVVMVADTQYF